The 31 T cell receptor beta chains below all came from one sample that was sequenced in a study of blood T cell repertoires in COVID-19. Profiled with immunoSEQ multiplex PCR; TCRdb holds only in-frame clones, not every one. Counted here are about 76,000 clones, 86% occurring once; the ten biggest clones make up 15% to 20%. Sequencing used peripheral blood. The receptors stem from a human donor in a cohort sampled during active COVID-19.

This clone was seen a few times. The CDR3 spells CASSLGGSNSPLHF. DNA of the CDR3: TGTGCCAGCAGCCTGGGGGGAAGTAATTCACCCCTCCACTTT. This chain joins TRBV27 and TRBJ1-6; possibly TRBD1 for D (5 bases). The germline CDR1 and CDR2 sequences are MNHEY and SMNVEV (reference sequence). V dropped 6 bases and J dropped 6 bases, with 12 bases sitting between them. The CDR3 covers 14 residues.

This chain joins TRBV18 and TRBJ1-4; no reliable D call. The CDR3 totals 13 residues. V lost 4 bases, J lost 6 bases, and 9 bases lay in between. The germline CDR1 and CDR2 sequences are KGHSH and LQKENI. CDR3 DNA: TGTGCCAGCTCACGAGGAGAGGATGAAAAACTGTTTTTT. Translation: CASSRGEDEKLFF.

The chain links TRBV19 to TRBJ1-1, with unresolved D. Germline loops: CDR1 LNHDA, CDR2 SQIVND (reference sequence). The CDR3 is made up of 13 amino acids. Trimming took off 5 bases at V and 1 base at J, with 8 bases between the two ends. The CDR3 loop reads CASSVTQNTEAFF. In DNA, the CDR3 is TGTGCCAGTAGTGTCACACAGAACACTGAAGCTTTCTTT.

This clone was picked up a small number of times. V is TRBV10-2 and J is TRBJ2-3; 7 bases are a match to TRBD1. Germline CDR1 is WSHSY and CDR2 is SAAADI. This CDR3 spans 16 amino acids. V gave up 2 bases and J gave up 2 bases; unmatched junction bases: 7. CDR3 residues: CASSERQGGYTDTQYF. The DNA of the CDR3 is TGCGCCAGCAGTGAGCGACAGGGCGGGTACACAGATACGCAGTATTTT.

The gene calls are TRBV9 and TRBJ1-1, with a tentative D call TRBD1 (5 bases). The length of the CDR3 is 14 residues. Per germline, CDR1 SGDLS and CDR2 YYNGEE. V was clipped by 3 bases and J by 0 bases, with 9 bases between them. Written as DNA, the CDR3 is TGTGCCAGCAGCGCCGGACACATGAACACTGAAGCTTTCTTT. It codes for CASSAGHMNTEAFF.

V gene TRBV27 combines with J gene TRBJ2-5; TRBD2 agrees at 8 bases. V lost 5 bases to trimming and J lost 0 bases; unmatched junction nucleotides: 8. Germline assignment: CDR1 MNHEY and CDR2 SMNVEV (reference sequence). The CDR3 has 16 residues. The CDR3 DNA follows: TGTGCCAGCAGTCCCTCGGGAGGGGAGTACCAAGAGACCCAGTACTTC. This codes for CASSPSGGEYQETQYF.

The CDR3 protein is CASSIDETGAYEQYF. The CDR3 nucleotides are TGTGCCAGTAGTATAGACGAGACAGGGGCGTACGAGCAGTACTTC. The V call is TRBV19, the J call TRBJ2-7; 8 nucleotides align to TRBD1. The junction had 5 bases not matched to a gene; V was cut back by 0 bases and J by 4 bases. Germline lookup yields CDR1 LNHDA and CDR2 SQIVND (reference sequence). The CDR3 has 15 residues.

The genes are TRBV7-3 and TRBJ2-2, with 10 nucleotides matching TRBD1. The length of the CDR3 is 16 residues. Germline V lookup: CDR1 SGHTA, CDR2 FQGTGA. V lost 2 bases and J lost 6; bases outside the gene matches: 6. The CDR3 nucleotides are TGTGCCAGCAGCTTATCGGGACAGGGGCTAGCCGGGGAGCTGTTTTTT. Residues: CASSLSGQGLAGELFF.

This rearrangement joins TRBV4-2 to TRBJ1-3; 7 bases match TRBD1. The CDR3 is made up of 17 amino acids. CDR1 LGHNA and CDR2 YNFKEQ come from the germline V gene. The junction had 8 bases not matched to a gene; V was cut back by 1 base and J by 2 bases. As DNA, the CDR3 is TGTGCCAGCAGCCAAGCTGGGACAGTAGGAGCTGGAAACACCATATATTTT. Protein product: CASSQAGTVGAGNTIYF.

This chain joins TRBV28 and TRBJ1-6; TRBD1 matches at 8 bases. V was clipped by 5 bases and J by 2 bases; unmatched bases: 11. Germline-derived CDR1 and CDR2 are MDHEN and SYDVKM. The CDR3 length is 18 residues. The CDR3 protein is CASSPWTGNAAYNSPLHF. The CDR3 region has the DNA TGTGCCAGCAGTCCCTGGACAGGGAACGCTGCCTATAATTCACCCCTCCACTTT.

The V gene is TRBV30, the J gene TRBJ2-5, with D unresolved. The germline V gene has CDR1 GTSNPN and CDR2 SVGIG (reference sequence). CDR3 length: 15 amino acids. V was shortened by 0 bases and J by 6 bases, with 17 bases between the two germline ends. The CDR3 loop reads CAWSVMRSRAQTQYF. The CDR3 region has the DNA TGTGCCTGGAGTGTGATGAGATCGCGAGCGCAGACCCAGTACTTC.

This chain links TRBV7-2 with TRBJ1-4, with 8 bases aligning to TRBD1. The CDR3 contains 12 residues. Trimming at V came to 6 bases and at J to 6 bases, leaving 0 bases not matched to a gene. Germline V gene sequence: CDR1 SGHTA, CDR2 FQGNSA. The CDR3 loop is CASRTGDEKLFF. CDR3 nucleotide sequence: TGTGCCAGCAGGACAGGGGATGAAAAACTGTTTTTT.

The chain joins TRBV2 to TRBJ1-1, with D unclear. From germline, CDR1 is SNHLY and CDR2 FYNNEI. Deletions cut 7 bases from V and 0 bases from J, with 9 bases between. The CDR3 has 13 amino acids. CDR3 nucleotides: TGTGCCAGCAAGGCACAGATGAACACTGAAGCTTTCTTT. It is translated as CASKAQMNTEAFF. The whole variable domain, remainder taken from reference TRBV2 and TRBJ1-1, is EPEVTQTPSHQVTQMGQEVILRCVPISNHLYFYWYRQILGQKVEFLVSFYNNEISEKSEIFDDQFSVERPDGSNFTLKIRSTKLEDSAMYFCASKAQMNTEAFFGQGTRLTVV.

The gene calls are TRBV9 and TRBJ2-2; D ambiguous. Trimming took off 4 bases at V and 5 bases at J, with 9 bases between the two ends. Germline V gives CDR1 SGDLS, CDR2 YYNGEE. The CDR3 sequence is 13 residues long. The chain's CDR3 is CASSTYGTGELFF. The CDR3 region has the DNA TGTGCCAGCAGCACCTACGGTACCGGGGAGCTGTTTTTT.

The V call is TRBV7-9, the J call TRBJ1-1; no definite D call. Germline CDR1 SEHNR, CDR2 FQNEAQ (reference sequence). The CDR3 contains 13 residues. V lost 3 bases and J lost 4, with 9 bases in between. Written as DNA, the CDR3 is TGTGCCAGCAGCTTTTCAGAAGTCACTGAAGCTTTCTTT. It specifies CASSFSEVTEAFF.

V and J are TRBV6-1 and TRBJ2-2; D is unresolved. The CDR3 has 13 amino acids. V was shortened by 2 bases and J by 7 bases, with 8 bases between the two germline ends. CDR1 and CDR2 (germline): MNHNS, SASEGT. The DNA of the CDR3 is TGTGCCAGCAGTGAATTTCGGGTCGGGGAGCTGTTTTTT. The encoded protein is CASSEFRVGELFF.

CDR3 protein: CATSRLTGGYTGELFF. The CDR3 DNA follows: TGTGCCACCAGCAGATTGACAGGCGGCTACACCGGGGAGCTGTTTTTT. J is TRBJ2-2 and V is TRBV15, with D possibly being TRBD1 (6 bases). The CDR3 extends over 16 amino acids. The ends were cut back, 2 bases at V and 3 bases at J, with 13 bases in the middle. Germline CDR1 and CDR2: LNHNV and YYDKDF (reference sequence).

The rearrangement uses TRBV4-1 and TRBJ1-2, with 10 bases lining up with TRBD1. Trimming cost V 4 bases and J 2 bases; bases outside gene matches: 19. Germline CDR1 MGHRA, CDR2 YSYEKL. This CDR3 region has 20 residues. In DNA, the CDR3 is TGCGCCAGCAGCCCTTTCTTCCTAGTCCCGGGACAGGGGAGCAACTATGGCTACACCTTC. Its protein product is CASSPFFLVPGQGSNYGYTF.

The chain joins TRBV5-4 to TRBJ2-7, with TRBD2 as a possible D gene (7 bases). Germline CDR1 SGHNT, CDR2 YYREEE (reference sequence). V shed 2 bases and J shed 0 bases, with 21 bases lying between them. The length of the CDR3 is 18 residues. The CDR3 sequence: CASSFAIRGAASSYEQYF. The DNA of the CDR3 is TGTGCCAGCAGCTTTGCGATTCGGGGGGCGGCTTCCTCCTACGAGCAGTACTTC.

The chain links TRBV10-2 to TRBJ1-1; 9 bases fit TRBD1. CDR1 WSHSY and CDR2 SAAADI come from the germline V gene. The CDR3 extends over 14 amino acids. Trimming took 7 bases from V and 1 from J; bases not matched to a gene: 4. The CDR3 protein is CASTQDRGNTEAFF. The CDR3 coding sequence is TGCGCCAGCACCCAGGACAGGGGGAACACTGAAGCTTTCTTT.

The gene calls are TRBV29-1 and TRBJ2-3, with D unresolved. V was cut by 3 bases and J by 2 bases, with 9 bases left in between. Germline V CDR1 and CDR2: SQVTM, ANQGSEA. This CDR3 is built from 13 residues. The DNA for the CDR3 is TGCAGCGTTGACTTAACTACCACAGATACGCAGTATTTT. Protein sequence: CSVDLTTTDTQYF.

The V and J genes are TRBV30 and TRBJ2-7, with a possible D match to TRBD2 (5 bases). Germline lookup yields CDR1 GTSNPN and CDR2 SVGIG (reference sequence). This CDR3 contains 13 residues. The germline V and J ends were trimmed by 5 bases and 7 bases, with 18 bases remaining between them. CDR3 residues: CAWGDIGVYEQYF. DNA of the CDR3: TGTGCCTGGGGCGATATCGGGGTGTATGAGCAGTACTTC.

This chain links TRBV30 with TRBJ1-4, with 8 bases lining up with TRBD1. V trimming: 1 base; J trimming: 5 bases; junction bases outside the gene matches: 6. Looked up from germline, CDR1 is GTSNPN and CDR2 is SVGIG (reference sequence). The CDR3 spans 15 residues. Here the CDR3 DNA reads TGTGCCTGGAGTGACACAGGGGGAGGGAATGAAAAACTGTTTTTT. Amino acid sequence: CAWSDTGGGNEKLFF.

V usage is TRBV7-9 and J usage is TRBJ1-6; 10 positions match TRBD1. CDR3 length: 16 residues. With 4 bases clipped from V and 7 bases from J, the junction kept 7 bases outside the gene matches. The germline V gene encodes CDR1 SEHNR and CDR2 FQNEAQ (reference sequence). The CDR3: CASSWLLGQGNSPLHF. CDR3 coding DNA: TGTGCCAGCAGCTGGCTACTGGGACAGGGGAATTCACCCCTCCACTTT.

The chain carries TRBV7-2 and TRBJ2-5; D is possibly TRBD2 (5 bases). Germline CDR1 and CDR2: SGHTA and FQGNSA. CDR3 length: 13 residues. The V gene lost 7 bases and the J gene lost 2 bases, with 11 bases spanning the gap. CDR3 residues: CASNSGEQETQYF. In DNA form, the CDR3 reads TGTGCCAGCAATTCTGGGGAGCAAGAGACCCAGTACTTC. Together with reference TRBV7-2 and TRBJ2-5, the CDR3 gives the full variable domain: GAGVSQSPSNKVTEKGKDVELRCDPISGHTALYWYRQSLGQGLEFLIYFQGNSAPDKSGLPSDRFSAERTGGSVSTLTIQRTQQEDSAVYLCASNSGEQETQYFGPGTRLLVL.

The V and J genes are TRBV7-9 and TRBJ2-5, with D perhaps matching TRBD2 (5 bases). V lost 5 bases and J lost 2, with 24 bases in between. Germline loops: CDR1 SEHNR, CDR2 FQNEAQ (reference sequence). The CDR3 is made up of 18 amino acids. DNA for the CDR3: TGTGCCAGCAGCCGTAGACCCCCGGGGTATACATTACAAGAGACCCAGTACTTC. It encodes CASSRRPPGYTLQETQYF.

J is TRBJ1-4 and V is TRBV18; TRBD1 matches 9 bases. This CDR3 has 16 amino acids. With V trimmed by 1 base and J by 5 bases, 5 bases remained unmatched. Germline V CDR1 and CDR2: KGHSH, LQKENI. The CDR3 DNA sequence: TGTGCCAGCTCACCACAACGGGGACAGGGAAATGAAAAACTGTTTTTT. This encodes CASSPQRGQGNEKLFF. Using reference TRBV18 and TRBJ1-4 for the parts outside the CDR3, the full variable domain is NAGVMQNPRHLVRRRGQEARLRCSPMKGHSHVYWYRQLPEEGLKFMVYLQKENIIDESGMPKERFSAEFPKEGPSILRIQQVVRGDSAAYFCASSPQRGQGNEKLFFGSGTQLSVL.

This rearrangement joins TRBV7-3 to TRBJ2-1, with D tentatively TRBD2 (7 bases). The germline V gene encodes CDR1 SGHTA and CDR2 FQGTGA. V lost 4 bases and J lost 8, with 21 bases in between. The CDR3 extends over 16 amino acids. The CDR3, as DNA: TGTGCCAGCAGCTCCCTGGGCGGGGGCCTGCGTCATGAGCAGTTCTTC. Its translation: CASSSLGGGLRHEQFF.

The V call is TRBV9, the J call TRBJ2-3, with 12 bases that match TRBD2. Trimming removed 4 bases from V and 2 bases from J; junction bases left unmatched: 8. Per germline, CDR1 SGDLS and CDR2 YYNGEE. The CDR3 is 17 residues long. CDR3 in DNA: TGTGCCAGCAGCTCCGGACTAGCGGGGTATTACACAGATACGCAGTATTTT. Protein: CASSSGLAGYYTDTQYF.

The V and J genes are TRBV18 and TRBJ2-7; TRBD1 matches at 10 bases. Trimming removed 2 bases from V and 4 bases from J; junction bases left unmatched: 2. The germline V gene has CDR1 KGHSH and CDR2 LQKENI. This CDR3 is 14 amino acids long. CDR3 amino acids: CASSPKGQGYEQYF. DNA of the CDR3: TGTGCCAGCTCACCAAAGGGACAGGGGTACGAGCAGTACTTC.

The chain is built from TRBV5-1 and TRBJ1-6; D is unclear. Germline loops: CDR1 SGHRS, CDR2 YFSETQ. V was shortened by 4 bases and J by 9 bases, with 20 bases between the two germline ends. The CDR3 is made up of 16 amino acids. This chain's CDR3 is CASSKVGFGETSPLHF. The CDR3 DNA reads TGCGCCAGCAGCAAGGTCGGATTTGGAGAGACTTCACCCCTCCACTTT. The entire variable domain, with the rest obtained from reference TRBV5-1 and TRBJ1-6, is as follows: KAGVTQTPRYLIKTRGQQVTLSCSPISGHRSVSWYQQTPGQGLQFLFEYFSETQRNKGNFPGRFSGRQFSNSRSEMNVSTLELGDSALYLCASSKVGFGETSPLHFGNGTRLTVT.